The 19 T cell receptor beta chains in this list originate from one sample, sequenced in a study of blood T cell repertoires in COVID-19. Measured with immunoSEQ multiplex PCR; TCRdb has only the in-frame clones, and not every one. The sample has about 120,000 clones, over 70% seen once. Sequenced sample: peripheral blood. Every receptor here comes from a woman in her seventies with acute or convalescent COVID-19.

This clone has just a few counts. The chain couples TRBV10-2 to TRBJ1-3; D unresolved. The germline V gene has CDR1 WSHSY and CDR2 SAAADI. There are 16 residues in the CDR3. Trimming stripped 0 bases from V and 0 bases from J, with 9 bases between. The CDR3 loop is CASSESGVNSGNTIYF. DNA of the CDR3: TGCGCCAGCAGTGAGTCGGGAGTAAACTCTGGAAACACCATATATTTT.

The genes are TRBV4-1 and TRBJ2-7, with 9 bases identical to TRBD1. Trimming removed 0 bases from V and 3 bases from J; junction bases left unmatched: 3. The CDR3 is 15 residues long. Germline lookup yields CDR1 MGHRA and CDR2 YSYEKL. The CDR3 sequence is CASSQEDRGNYEQYF. The CDR3 DNA reads TGCGCCAGCAGCCAAGAGGACAGGGGCAACTACGAGCAGTACTTC.

This clone was detected once. CDR3 loop: CASSVRDRAAYEQYF. In DNA form, the CDR3 reads TGTGCCAGCAGCGTGCGGGACAGGGCAGCCTACGAGCAGTACTTC. The chain joins TRBV9 to TRBJ2-7; 9 bases line up with TRBD1. V shed 2 bases and J 2 bases; nucleotides not matched to a gene: 5. Germline CDR1 and CDR2: SGDLS and YYNGEE. This CDR3 has 15 amino acids.

This chain links TRBV4-1 with TRBJ1-6; maybe TRBD1 (5 bases). Germline V gives CDR1 MGHRA, CDR2 YSYEKL. The CDR3 contains 15 residues. Trimming left V 2 bases short and J 6 bases short, with 11 bases between. In DNA, the CDR3 is TGCGCCAGCAGCCAAACGGGGGTGATTAATTCACCCCTCCACTTT. Amino acid sequence: CASSQTGVINSPLHF.

This rearrangement joins TRBV28 to TRBJ2-1; no clear D. The CDR3 totals 16 residues. V was clipped by 6 bases and J by 1 base, with 16 bases between them. Germline V lookup: CDR1 MDHEN, CDR2 SYDVKM. CDR3 amino acids: CASRPLTPASYNEQFF. The CDR3 DNA sequence: TGTGCCAGCAGGCCCCTTACACCCGCATCCTACAATGAGCAGTTCTTC.

The chain couples TRBV2 to TRBJ1-5; D remains ambiguous. V gave up 10 bases and J gave up 8 bases, with 6 bases separating them. CDR1 is SNHLY and CDR2 is FYNNEI in the germline V gene. The CDR3 has 9 residues. The CDR3 protein is CATGEPQHF. The CDR3, as DNA: TGTGCCACCGGGGAGCCCCAGCATTTT.

The V gene is TRBV19, the J gene TRBJ1-5; 7 bases agree with TRBD1. J lost 3 bases, V lost 3 bases, and 2 bases had no gene match. The V gene's germline CDR1 is LNHDA and CDR2 SQIVND (reference sequence). The CDR3 length is 14 residues. CDR3 sequence reads: CASSMQGDNQPQHF. The CDR3 nucleotides read TGTGCCAGTAGTATGCAGGGGGACAATCAGCCCCAGCATTTT.

The rearrangement uses TRBV9 and TRBJ1-2; TRBD1 matches at 9 bases. The length of the CDR3 is 15 residues. The junction had 3 bases not matched to a gene; V was cut back by 0 bases and J by 3 bases. Germline values: CDR1 SGDLS, CDR2 YYNGEE. For the CDR3, the DNA is TGTGCCAGCAGCGTAGCCGGACAGGGGCACTATGGCTACACCTTC. Residues: CASSVAGQGHYGYTF.

The chain joins TRBV19 to TRBJ2-5; D is ambiguous. V was cut by 4 bases and J by 2 bases, with 2 bases left in between. Germline CDR1 and CDR2: LNHDA and SQIVND (reference sequence). CDR3 length: 11 amino acids. The CDR3 DNA reads as TGTGCCAGTAGTACGCAAGAGACCCAGTACTTC. Translation: CASSTQETQYF. Using reference TRBV19 and TRBJ2-5 for the parts outside the CDR3, the full variable domain is DGGITQSPKYLFRKEGQNVTLSCEQNLNHDAMYWYRQDPGQGLRLIYYSQIVNDFQKGDIAEGYSVSREKKESFPLTVTSAQKNPTAFYLCASSTQETQYFGPGTRLLVL.

This chain joins TRBV11-1 and TRBJ2-3; weak D call: TRBD1 (6 bases). Trimming shortened V by 2 bases and J by 3 bases, and 12 bases separated the two germline ends. Per germline, CDR1 SGHAT and CDR2 FQDESV (reference sequence). This CDR3 is built from 15 residues. The CDR3 DNA reads as TGTGCCAGCAGCTTATATGGACAGCGAACAGATACGCAGTATTTT. Translated: CASSLYGQRTDTQYF.

The rearrangement uses TRBV19 and TRBJ1-5, with 7 bases identical to TRBD1. The CDR3 is made up of 16 amino acids. Unmatched junction bases numbered 10, after V lost 3 bases and J lost 5 bases. Per germline, CDR1 LNHDA and CDR2 SQIVND (reference sequence). The CDR3 coding sequence is TGTGCCAGTAGTATGCGGCAGGGGGTTGTTCATCAGCCCCAGCATTTT. It is translated as CASSMRQGVVHQPQHF.

This chain uses TRBV5-6 with TRBJ1-1, with 9 bases aligning to TRBD1. The CDR3 covers 14 residues. Germline trimming cut 3 bases from V and 2 bases from J; bases unmatched to any gene: 2. Germline CDR1 is SGHDT and CDR2 is YYEEEE. The CDR3 DNA reads as TGTGCCAGCAGCTGGGGACAGGGTAACACTGAAGCTTTCTTT. The encoded protein is CASSWGQGNTEAFF.

The gene calls are TRBV7-3 and TRBJ1-2; 8 bases map to TRBD1. The ends lost 5 bases at V and 7 bases at J; junction bases unmatched: 15. CDR1 SGHTA and CDR2 FQGTGA come from the germline V gene. This CDR3 comprises 16 residues. In nucleotides, the CDR3 is TGTGCCAGCAGCCCAAGGGGACAGGCAATACACGGTGGCTACACCTTC. Translation: CASSPRGQAIHGGYTF.

The chain recombines TRBV10-3 with TRBJ2-7; maybe TRBD1 (5 bases). This CDR3 is built from 13 residues. V lost 6 bases and J lost 6, with 15 bases in between. Germline loops: CDR1 ENHRY, CDR2 SYGVKD. CDR3 nucleotide sequence: TGTGCCATCAGCAAACCGACAGCCAGCGAGCAGTACTTC. It encodes CAISKPTASEQYF.

This chain joins TRBV29-1 and TRBJ2-4; D may be TRBD2 (7 bases). This CDR3 contains 15 residues. V lost 8 bases and J lost 3, with 20 bases in between. Germline values: CDR1 SQVTM, CDR2 ANQGSEA. The CDR3 region is CSSTRGGAGKNIQYF. CDR3 bases: TGCAGCTCTACGAGGGGGGGCGCCGGCAAAAACATTCAGTACTTC.

The V call is TRBV7-9, the J call TRBJ2-1; 8 positions agree with TRBD2. Losses at the gene ends were 5 bases for V and 5 bases for J; bases not matched to a gene: 8. Germline CDR1 and CDR2: SEHNR and FQNEAQ (reference sequence). There are 15 residues in the CDR3. The CDR3 nucleotides are TGTGCCAGCAGCCGCGAAAGCGGGGGCCACAATGAGCAGTTCTTC. It translates to CASSRESGGHNEQFF.

This chain uses TRBV5-1 with TRBJ1-1, with D unresolved. The V end was cut by 6 bases, the J end by 4 bases, with 19 bases between. The CDR3 contains 15 residues. Per germline, CDR1 SGHRS and CDR2 YFSETQ. The CDR3 DNA sequence: TGCGCCAGCACCCCAATACCGGGGTCGGGCACTGAAGCTTTCTTT. Protein product: CASTPIPGSGTEAFF.

This clone came up once. The genes are TRBV18 and TRBJ1-2, with D tentatively TRBD1 (6 bases). Germline V gene sequence: CDR1 KGHSH, CDR2 LQKENI. The V end lost 5 bases, the J end lost 1 base, and 11 bases lay between the germline ends. The CDR3 is made up of 14 amino acids. CDR3 nucleotide sequence: TGTGCCAGCTCAATGGACAGACTTAACTATGGCTACACCTTC. This codes for CASSMDRLNYGYTF.

Note on this clone: It is unclear where the CDR3 begins or ends on the DNA, so no DNA is shown, and the CDR3 is as TCRdb lists it. The chain combines TRBV30 with TRBJ2-7; TRBD2 was called by the table and not checked on the DNA. Germline values: CDR1 GTSNPN, CDR2 SVGIG (reference sequence). The CDR3 is 16 residues long, ends included. The CDR3 here is CAWNDPRVAGGSLPYF.